The TCR beta chain described here comes from a study of T cells after yellow fever vaccination. Template-switching 5'RACE yielded the TCR cDNA; a universal primer site and UMIs were added in the process. TCRdb redid the calling of the 5' RACE reads with MiXCR, one entry per CDR3 protein. The table has about 360,000 distinct CDR3 sequences, 6.2% seen once. V gave up 5 bases and J gave up 2 bases, with 10 bases separating them. The germline V gene encodes CDR1 MNHEY and CDR2 SVGEGT. The CDR3 has 13 residues. This clonotype has ten or more counts. What it recognizes is unknown. Points from the study as a whole: Faster peaking, at day 5 versus 15, marked a secondary response that was weaker. Detected again after the booster were most primary-vaccination clones, at about 96% CD4 and 70% to 90% CD8.

The sequenced sample was PBMCs, obtained 5 days after the yellow fever booster vaccination. J is TRBJ2-7 and V is TRBV6-2 or TRBV6-3, with D possibly TRBD1 on 6 matching bases. This TCR derives from a man aged 25-45 years who received the YFV17D yellow fever vaccine. CDR3 nucleotides: TGTGCCAGCAGTCGGACAGCGCCCTACGAGCAGTACTTC. It codes for CASSRTAPYEQYF.